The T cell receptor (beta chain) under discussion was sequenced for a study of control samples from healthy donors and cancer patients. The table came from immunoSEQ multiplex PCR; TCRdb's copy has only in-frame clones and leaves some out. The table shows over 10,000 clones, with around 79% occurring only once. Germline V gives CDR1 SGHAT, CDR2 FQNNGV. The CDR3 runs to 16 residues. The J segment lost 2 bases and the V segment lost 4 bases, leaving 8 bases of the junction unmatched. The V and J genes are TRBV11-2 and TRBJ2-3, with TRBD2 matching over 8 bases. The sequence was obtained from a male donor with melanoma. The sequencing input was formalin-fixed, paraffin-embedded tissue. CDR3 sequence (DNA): TGTGCCAGCAGCTCCCGAGCGGGGGCCAACACAGATACGCAGTATTTT. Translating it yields CASSSRAGANTDTQYF. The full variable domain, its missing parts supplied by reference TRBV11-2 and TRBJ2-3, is EAGVAQSPRYKIIEKRQSVAFWCNPISGHATLYWYQQILGQGPKLLIQFQNNGVVDDSQLPKDRFSAERLKGVDSTLKIQPAKLEDSAVYLCASSSRAGANTDTQYFGPGTRLTVL.